A selection of T cell receptor beta chains follows, all from one sample in a study of post-analysis software for immune sequencing data. In TCRdb, the PCR reads were re-called with MiXCR into one record per CDR3 protein. The table records 350,000 to 450,000 distinct CDR3 sequences, roughly 35% of them present only once. Sequenced sample: blood. The receptor source for this set is a girl aged 5-17 years with multiple sclerosis. CDR3s include the opening cysteine and the closing phenylalanine or tryptophan. D genes are given only for firm matches. Expanded clones are given a class, and other clones once, few, many or no size at all.

J | size | D | V | CDR3 | DNA
TRBJ1-6 | few | TRBD1 | TRBV6-1 | CASRTTGGNRRNSPLHF | TGTGCCAGCAGGACGACAGGGGGCAATCGTCGTAATTCACCCCTCCACTTT
TRBJ2-3 | many | TRBD2 | TRBV7-2 | CASSLTSGFTDTQYF | TGTGCCAGCAGCTTGACTAGCGGATTCACAGATACGCAGTATTTT
TRBJ2-3 | NA | TRBD2 | TRBV12-3/TRBV12-4 | CASSLGSTSGGFTDTQYF | TGTGCCAGCAGTTTAGGGTCCACTAGCGGGGGATTCACAGATACGCAGTATTTT
TRBJ2-7 | NA | NA | TRBV27 | CASSFSQGGYEQYF | TGTGCCAGCAGTTTTTCGCAGGGAGGCTACGAGCAGTACTTC
TRBJ1-4 | NA | TRBD1 | TRBV12-3/TRBV12-4 | CASRWTGGSEKLFF | TGTGCCAGCAGATGGACAGGGGGCTCTGAAAAACTGTTTTTT
TRBJ1-2 | NA | NA | TRBV20-1 | CSATQIYYGYTF | TGCAGTGCTACACAGATTTACTATGGCTACACCTTC
TRBJ2-7 | NA | NA | TRBV28 | CASSSGTKTYEQYF | TGTGCCAGCAGTTCCGGGACAAAGACCTACGAGCAGTACTTC
TRBJ2-1 | NA | NA | TRBV6-2/TRBV6-3 | CASSQNLDLSSYNEQFF | TGTGCCAGCAGTCAAAACTTAGATTTGAGCTCCTACAATGAGCAGTTCTTC
TRBJ2-2 | NA | TRBD2 | TRBV6-5 | CASSWGGLAGLYGELFF | TGTGCCAGCAGTTGGGGAGGGCTAGCGGGGCTCTACGGGGAGCTGTTTTTT
TRBJ1-2 | NA | NA | TRBV6-5 | CASTHGGDGYTF | TGTGCCAGCACCCACGGAGGCGATGGCTACACCTTC
TRBJ2-3 | NA | NA | TRBV27 | CAGSFLGDTQYF | TGTGCCGGCAGTTTTCTTGGTGATACGCAGTATTTT